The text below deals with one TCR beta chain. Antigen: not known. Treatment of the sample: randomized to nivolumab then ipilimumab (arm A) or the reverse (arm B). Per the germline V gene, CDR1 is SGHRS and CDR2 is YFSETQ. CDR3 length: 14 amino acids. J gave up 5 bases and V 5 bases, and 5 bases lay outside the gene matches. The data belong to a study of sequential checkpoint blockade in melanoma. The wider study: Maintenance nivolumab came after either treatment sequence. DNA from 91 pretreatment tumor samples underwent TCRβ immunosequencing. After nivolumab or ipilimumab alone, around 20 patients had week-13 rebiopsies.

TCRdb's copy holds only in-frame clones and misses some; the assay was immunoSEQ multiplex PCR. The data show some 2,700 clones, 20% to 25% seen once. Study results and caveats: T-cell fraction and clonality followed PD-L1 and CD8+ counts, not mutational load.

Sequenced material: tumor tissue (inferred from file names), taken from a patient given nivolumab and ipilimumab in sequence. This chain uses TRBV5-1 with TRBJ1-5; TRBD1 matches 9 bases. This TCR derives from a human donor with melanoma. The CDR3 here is CASREGQGYQPQHF. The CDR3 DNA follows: TGCGCCAGCAGGGAGGGACAGGGATATCAGCCCCAGCATTTT.